One and the same sample provided the 21 T cell receptor beta chains below, sequenced in a study of blood T cell repertoires in COVID-19. Data came from immunoSEQ multiplex PCR; TCRdb stores just in-frame clones and leaves some out. The data show over 100,000 clones, around 86% seen once. Sequencing was done on a sample of peripheral blood. All receptors come from a man in his 70s with acute or convalescent COVID-19.

The chain couples TRBV7-9 to TRBJ2-3, with 14 nucleotides matching TRBD2. The CDR3 contains 18 residues. J gave up 3 bases and V 8 bases, and 13 bases lay outside the gene matches. Germline V gene data show CDR1 as SEHNR and CDR2 as FQNEAQ (reference sequence). CDR3 residues: CASSGLAGGRGRTDTQYF. The CDR3 DNA sequence: TGTGCCAGCTCTGGACTAGCGGGGGGCCGGGGGAGAACAGATACGCAGTATTTT.

The rearrangement links TRBV13 to TRBJ2-1; possibly TRBD1 for D (6 bases). The CDR3 totals 18 residues. Germline CDR1 reads PRHDT; CDR2 reads FYEKMQ (reference sequence). V lost 0 bases, J lost 0 bases, and 15 bases lay in between. CDR3 sequence reads: CASSLGSFIGGSYNEQFF. The CDR3 DNA reads as TGTGCCAGCAGCTTAGGCTCCTTCATAGGGGGCTCCTACAATGAGCAGTTCTTC.

The rearrangement joins TRBV5-1 to TRBJ2-1; D not resolved. Germline V gene sequence: CDR1 SGHRS, CDR2 YFSETQ. The ends were cut back, 1 base at V and 4 bases at J, with 9 bases in the middle. The CDR3 covers 14 residues. The CDR3 sequence is CASSLSTQYNEQFF. The CDR3 DNA is TGCGCCAGCAGCTTGAGCACACAGTACAATGAGCAGTTCTTC.

Written as DNA, the CDR3 is TGTGCCAGCAGCCGCGCAGGGAAAACCCCCTCTGGGGCCAACGTCCTGACTTTC. This encodes CASSRAGKTPSGANVLTF. The chain is built from TRBV14 and TRBJ2-6, with D possibly matching TRBD1 (5 bases). This CDR3 comprises 18 residues. Germline CDR1 SGHDN, CDR2 FVKESK. V was trimmed by 4 bases and J by 0 bases, leaving 16 bases between them.

This chain links TRBV7-8 with TRBJ2-1; D is possibly TRBD1 (6 bases). The germline CDR1 and CDR2 sequences are SGHVS and FQNEAQ. The V end lost 3 bases, the J end lost 5 bases, and 23 bases lay between the germline ends. This CDR3 is 18 amino acids long. The CDR3: CASSFNRDTDLRNNEQFF. The CDR3 DNA is TGTGCCAGCAGCTTCAACCGGGACACCGATTTGAGAAACAATGAGCAGTTCTTC.

This sequence joins TRBV4-2 and TRBJ2-2; no clear D gene. Germline CDR1 LGHNA, CDR2 YNFKEQ. The CDR3 extends over 16 amino acids. With 0 bases removed from V and 8 bases from J, the gap between germline ends came to 16 bases. The CDR3 region has the DNA TGTGCCAGCAGCCAAGACCTCCCTAGTGGGTTTGGGGAGCTGTTTTTT. Its protein product is CASSQDLPSGFGELFF.

The V call is TRBV11-2, the J call TRBJ2-7; 8 bases map to TRBD1. Germline V gene lookup returns CDR1 SGHAT and CDR2 FQNNGV. The length of the CDR3 is 15 residues. V shed 3 bases, J shed 3 bases, and the junction held 7 bases outside the gene matches. The CDR3 here is CASSFGQGEGYEQYF. CDR3 DNA sequence: TGTGCCAGCAGCTTTGGACAGGGAGAGGGCTACGAGCAGTACTTC. Combining the CDR3 with reference TRBV11-2 and TRBJ2-7 gives the whole variable domain EAGVAQSPRYKIIEKRQSVAFWCNPISGHATLYWYQQILGQGPKLLIQFQNNGVVDDSQLPKDRFSAERLKGVDSTLKIQPAKLEDSAVYLCASSFGQGEGYEQYFGPGTRLTVT.

This chain joins TRBV7-9 and TRBJ1-1; 7 nucleotides agree with TRBD1. Germline CDR1 SEHNR, CDR2 FQNEAQ (reference sequence). Trimming took 2 bases from V and 6 from J; bases not matched to a gene: 6. The CDR3 has 14 residues. The DNA of the CDR3 is TGTGCCAGCAGCTTACGGGACAGAAAGCCTGAAGCTTTCTTT. As protein: CASSLRDRKPEAFF.

The gene calls are TRBV12-3 or TRBV12-4 and TRBJ2-4; TRBD1 matches 12 bases. The J segment lost 7 bases and the V segment lost 6 bases, leaving 1 base of the junction unmatched. The CDR3 sequence is 13 residues long. In DNA form, the CDR3 reads TGTGCCAGCAGGGGACAGGGGGCGAACATTCAGTACTTC. Encoded protein: CASRGQGANIQYF.

This rearrangement joins TRBV10-1 to TRBJ2-3, with 7 bases lining up with TRBD2. The ends lost 2 bases at V and 6 bases at J; junction bases unmatched: 11. Per the germline V gene, CDR1 is WNHNN and CDR2 is SYGVQD (reference sequence). This CDR3 spans 16 amino acids. The CDR3 is CASSEPSAAGGDTQYF. The DNA for the CDR3 is TGCGCCAGCAGTGAGCCCTCGGCTGCCGGGGGGGATACGCAGTATTTT.

The chain recombines TRBV15 with TRBJ2-1, with 9 bases aligning to TRBD2. Germline loops: CDR1 LNHNV, CDR2 YYDKDF (reference sequence). V dropped 1 base and J dropped 6; count of bases not matched to a gene: 7. The CDR3 spans 16 residues. CDR3 nucleotide sequence: TGTGCCACCAGCAGAGGTGTAGGACTAGCGACCAATGAGCAGTTCTTC. Translated: CATSRGVGLATNEQFF.

The chain employs TRBV7-2 and TRBJ1-6; 8 bases map to TRBD1. The CDR3 totals 14 residues. Germline-derived CDR1 and CDR2 are SGHTA and FQGNSA. The CDR3 region is CASAEQGAPPTLHF. The CDR3 DNA reads as TGTGCTTCAGCAGAGCAGGGGGCCCCCCCCACCCTCCACTTT.

V is TRBV12-5 and J is TRBJ2-2; TRBD1 matches 7 bases. CDR3 length equals 14 residues. J gave up 4 bases and V 3 bases, and 2 bases lay outside the gene matches. Germline CDR1 LGHNT, CDR2 FRNRAP. CDR3 sequence (DNA): TGTGCTAGTGGTTTATCAGGGGGCACCGGGGAGCTGTTTTTT. Amino acids: CASGLSGGTGELFF. Full variable domain (remainder filled in from reference TRBV12-5 and TRBJ2-2): DARVTQTPRHKVTEMGQEVTMRCQPILGHNTVFWYRQTMMQGLELLAYFRNRAPLDDSGMPKDRFSAEMPDATLATLKIQPSEPRDSAVYFCASGLSGGTGELFFGEGSRLTVL.

This rearrangement joins TRBV18 to TRBJ2-4; D is perhaps TRBD1 (6 bases). This CDR3 comprises 14 residues. V gave up 3 bases and J gave up 9 bases, with 15 bases separating them. Germline V lookup: CDR1 KGHSH, CDR2 LQKENI. CDR3 protein: CASSPRGDSSIQYF. The CDR3 coding sequence is TGTGCCAGCTCACCCAGGGGCGATTCCAGCATTCAGTACTTC.

The chain couples TRBV10-2 to TRBJ1-6; 7 positions agree with TRBD1. The CDR3 has 16 amino acids. CDR1 and CDR2 from the germline V gene are WSHSY and SAAADI. Losses at the gene ends were 7 bases for V and 5 bases for J; bases not matched to a gene: 11. Written as DNA, the CDR3 is TGCGCCAGCACGTTAGGGGGCGCCGGCAATAATTCACCCCTCCACTTT. Protein product: CASTLGGAGNNSPLHF.

The chain combines TRBV6-5 with TRBJ1-5; 9 nucleotides align to TRBD1. The V gene end was trimmed by 6 bases and the J gene end by 6 bases; junction bases not matched to a gene: 6. This CDR3 contains 14 residues. Per the germline V gene, CDR1 is MNHEY and CDR2 is SVGAGI. The CDR3 DNA sequence: TGTGCCAGCAGACCCGGACAGGGGACTCAGCCCCAGCATTTT. Translating gives CASRPGQGTQPQHF.

The chain employs TRBV10-3 and TRBJ2-7; a weak D match, TRBD2 (5 bases). V gave up 3 bases and J gave up 2 bases, with 14 bases separating them. Germline values: CDR1 ENHRY, CDR2 SYGVKD. CDR3 length: 15 residues. In DNA form, the CDR3 reads TGTGCCATCAGTGATATCAGGAGGTTTGCCTACGAGCAGTACTTC. Amino acid sequence: CAISDIRRFAYEQYF.

This clone was seen only a few times. The chain recombines TRBV5-4 with TRBJ2-4; D may be TRBD2 (6 bases). This CDR3 has 15 residues. Germline lookup yields CDR1 SGHNT and CDR2 YYREEE (reference sequence). V was shortened by 2 bases and J by 0 bases, with 9 bases between the two germline ends. The CDR3 region has the DNA TGTGCCAGCAGCTTAGCGGGTCTAGCCAAAAACATTCAGTACTTC. It is translated as CASSLAGLAKNIQYF.

This rearrangement joins TRBV7-3 to TRBJ2-2; tentatively, D is TRBD2 (6 bases). This CDR3 is built from 16 residues. Germline lookup yields CDR1 SGHTA and CDR2 FQGTGA. V lost 4 bases, J lost 1 base, and 13 bases lay in between. The CDR3 DNA reads TGTGCCAGCAGCTCCGCGGGAAATTTGAACACCGGGGAGCTGTTTTTT. Translation gives CASSSAGNLNTGELFF.

The genes are TRBV28 and TRBJ2-7; the D gene is possibly TRBD1 (6 bases). CDR1 is MDHEN and CDR2 is SYDVKM in the germline V gene. Trimming took 7 bases from V and 2 from J, leaving 15 bases between them. The CDR3 covers 14 residues. The chain's CDR3 is CASKPGHLAYEQYF. DNA of the CDR3: TGTGCCAGCAAACCGGGACATCTTGCCTACGAGCAGTACTTC.

This clone appeared a few times. The V call is TRBV28, the J call TRBJ1-5; TRBD1 matches 8 bases. The CDR3 loop spans 14 amino acids. V was pared by 6 bases and J by 6 bases, with 7 bases of the junction left unmatched. Germline V gene sequence: CDR1 MDHEN, CDR2 SYDVKM. The CDR3 spells CASSPTTGGQPQHF. The DNA of the CDR3 is TGTGCCAGCAGCCCGACCACAGGGGGTCAGCCCCAGCATTTT.